These T cell receptor beta chains were read from a single sample in a study of identical twins. Using its own MiXCR run on the 5' RACE reads, TCRdb lists one record per CDR3 protein. The sample gives hundreds of thousands of distinct CDR3 sequences, roughly 8.6% of which show up once; 2% to 2.5% is in the top ten. Separately, the same data were catalogued under a study of yellow fever vaccine responses in identical twins.

Sequenced input: memory (CD45RO+) T cells sorted from blood. Receptors were obtained from a woman aged 18-29 years in good health. The CDR3 runs from the conserved cysteine through the conserved F or W. Each record gives: V gene, J gene, CDR3 length, CDR3 protein.

v_gene: TRBV6-1; j_gene: TRBJ2-1; len: 15; CDR3aa: CASSRAGGTYNEQFF
v_gene: TRBV24-1; j_gene: TRBJ2-5; len: 12; CDR3aa: CATSESGRTQYF
v_gene: TRBV6-5; j_gene: TRBJ2-1; len: 15; CDR3aa: CASSYSERGTDEQFF
v_gene: TRBV7-9; j_gene: TRBJ1-2; len: 14; CDR3aa: CASSDRHRNYGYTF
v_gene: TRBV28; j_gene: TRBJ1-2; len: 14; CDR3aa: CASSEVAGNYGYTF
v_gene: TRBV28; j_gene: TRBJ2-7; len: 14; CDR3aa: CASTKDGVNYEQYF
v_gene: TRBV18; j_gene: TRBJ1-1; len: 15; CDR3aa: CASSPSRDTVTEAFF
v_gene: TRBV5-5; j_gene: TRBJ2-2; len: 16; CDR3aa: CASSLRARANTGELFF
v_gene: TRBV25-1; j_gene: TRBJ1-1; len: 12; CDR3aa: CASSEGRQGAFF
v_gene: TRBV6-1; j_gene: TRBJ1-1; len: 12; CDR3aa: CASTLLGSEAFF
v_gene: TRBV27; j_gene: TRBJ2-3; len: 18; CDR3aa: CASSLKGLAGGSTDTQYF
v_gene: TRBV3-1; j_gene: TRBJ2-1; len: 17; CDR3aa: CASSHNVGQGARNEQFF
v_gene: TRBV7-8; j_gene: TRBJ2-3; len: 17; CDR3aa: CASSLYPGSLSTDTQYF
v_gene: TRBV6-1; j_gene: TRBJ1-5; len: 17; CDR3aa: CASIPDNADPRDQPQHF
v_gene: TRBV6-1; j_gene: TRBJ1-4; len: 14; CDR3aa: CASSVRDRAEKLFF
v_gene: TRBV2; j_gene: TRBJ1-1; len: 14; CDR3aa: CASSLLTGDTEAFF
v_gene: TRBV11-2; j_gene: TRBJ2-1; len: 15; CDR3aa: CASSLRRQGHNEQFF
v_gene: TRBV12-5; j_gene: TRBJ2-7; len: 15; CDR3aa: CASGFGRGGAYEQYF
v_gene: TRBV11-2; j_gene: TRBJ2-3; len: 14; CDR3aa: CASSKDRAADTQYF
v_gene: TRBV24-1; j_gene: TRBJ2-6; len: 14; CDR3aa: CAIQGATGANVLTF
v_gene: TRBV19; j_gene: TRBJ2-1; len: 14; CDR3aa: CASRRTRSSGEQFF
v_gene: TRBV6-1; j_gene: TRBJ1-4; len: 15; CDR3aa: CASSDRGSTNEKLFF
v_gene: TRBV4-1; j_gene: TRBJ2-1; len: 17; CDR3aa: CASRKTSGGVTYNEQFF
v_gene: TRBV19; j_gene: TRBJ2-5; len: 13; CDR3aa: CASSRNPQETQYF
v_gene: TRBV28; j_gene: TRBJ1-5; len: 15; CDR3aa: CASSFDRGHNQPQHF
v_gene: TRBV12-3/TRBV12-4; j_gene: TRBJ1-3; len: 14; CDR3aa: CASSYHDTRNTIYF
v_gene: TRBV5-1; j_gene: TRBJ1-1; len: 17; CDR3aa: CASSLAGTGRSNTEAFF
v_gene: TRBV28; j_gene: TRBJ2-1; len: 12; CDR3aa: CASSLMTNEQFF
v_gene: TRBV25-1; j_gene: TRBJ2-2; len: 18; CDR3aa: CASSEHVAGEYRAGELFF
v_gene: TRBV5-6; j_gene: TRBJ2-1; len: 13; CDR3aa: CASSLVRGGEQFF
v_gene: TRBV10-2; j_gene: TRBJ2-2; len: 13; CDR3aa: CASSGLGGGELFF
v_gene: TRBV28; j_gene: TRBJ1-2; len: 13; CDR3aa: CASSLSLRDGYTF
v_gene: TRBV5-1; j_gene: TRBJ2-1; len: 15; CDR3aa: CASSLAGGTYNEQFF
v_gene: TRBV2; j_gene: TRBJ2-1; len: 14; CDR3aa: CASSRLTTYNEQFF
v_gene: TRBV6-1; j_gene: TRBJ2-5; len: 14; CDR3aa: CASSELIHQETQYF
v_gene: TRBV6-5; j_gene: TRBJ1-1; len: 11; CDR3aa: CASWDRAEAFF
v_gene: TRBV18; j_gene: TRBJ2-1; len: 17; CDR3aa: CASSPRGSGGRYNEQFF
v_gene: TRBV20-1; j_gene: TRBJ1-4; len: 14; CDR3aa: CSSRGPSHNEKLFF
v_gene: TRBV25-1; j_gene: TRBJ1-6; len: 13; CDR3aa: CASSESVRSPLHF
v_gene: TRBV29-1; j_gene: TRBJ2-1; len: 13; CDR3aa: CSVDQTSDNEQFF
v_gene: TRBV5-1; j_gene: TRBJ2-3; len: 16; CDR3aa: CASKLTSSWASDTQYF
v_gene: TRBV6-1; j_gene: TRBJ2-1; len: 15; CDR3aa: CASRRGGSSYNEQFF
v_gene: TRBV15; j_gene: TRBJ2-5; len: 14; CDR3aa: CATSSGDSKETQYF
v_gene: TRBV10-3; j_gene: TRBJ2-1; len: 15; CDR3aa: CASRGLAGVWNEQFF
v_gene: TRBV20-1; j_gene: TRBJ1-5; len: 15; CDR3aa: CSAPTKGGSNQPQHF
v_gene: TRBV12-3/TRBV12-4; j_gene: TRBJ1-1; len: 12; CDR3aa: CASSLATTEAFF
v_gene: TRBV29-1; j_gene: TRBJ2-5; len: 14; CDR3aa: CSVESLARQETQYF
v_gene: TRBV7-8; j_gene: TRBJ1-1; len: 12; CDR3aa: CASSLGTNEAFF
v_gene: TRBV28; j_gene: TRBJ1-3; len: 16; CDR3aa: CASSVDRSGSGNTIYF
v_gene: TRBV4-2; j_gene: TRBJ1-2; len: 16; CDR3aa: CASSQDSPNFGYGYTF
v_gene: TRBV5-1; j_gene: TRBJ2-5; len: 14; CDR3aa: CASSLGYGKETQYF
v_gene: TRBV4-1; j_gene: TRBJ2-7; len: 15; CDR3aa: CASSQRVPATYEQYF
v_gene: TRBV12-3/TRBV12-4; j_gene: TRBJ2-2; len: 15; CDR3aa: CASSPRGANTGELFF
v_gene: TRBV20-1; j_gene: TRBJ2-3; len: 16; CDR3aa: CSASPLSGGPPDTQYF
v_gene: TRBV10-3; j_gene: TRBJ1-2; len: 13; CDR3aa: CAIRGQGSPGYTF